The clone carrying this TCR beta chain was recorded many times. Its antigen remains unknown. Investigators excluded patients with uncontrolled infection, other autoimmune disease, pregnancy or lactation. Orbital computed tomography, thyroid ultrasound, serum thyroxine and TRAb, and clinical symptoms together informed the diagnoses. Source material for PBMCs was roughly 10 ml fresh peripheral blood. Amplification targeted TCR beta CDR3 regions from RNA transcripts. The HTBI primer set drove a first-round RT-PCR of the TCR CDR3. TCRdb redid the calling of the multiplex PCR reads with MiXCR, one entry per CDR3 protein. Counted here are around 350,000 distinct CDR3 sequences, about 18% occurring once; the ten biggest clones make up approximately 35%. The sample originates from a study of T cells in Graves' hyperthyroidism and ophthalmopathy. Overall study results and limits: A model using 13 V-J features told ophthalmopathy apart from stable hyperthyroidism.

The CDR3 contains 16 residues. The V gene end was trimmed by 3 bases and the J gene end by 7 bases; junction bases not matched to a gene: 5. Looked up from germline, CDR1 is MDHEN and CDR2 is SYDVKM. The sequenced material came from blood. This clonotype originated in a woman aged 25 to 39 with Graves' hyperthyroidism that later progressed to Graves' ophthalmopathy. The chain is built from TRBV28 and TRBJ1-6, with 11 bases aligning to TRBD1. CDR3 loop: CASSFYGTGGNSPLHF. CDR3 sequence (DNA): TGTGCCAGCAGTTTTTACGGGACAGGGGGAAATTCACCCCTCCACTTT.